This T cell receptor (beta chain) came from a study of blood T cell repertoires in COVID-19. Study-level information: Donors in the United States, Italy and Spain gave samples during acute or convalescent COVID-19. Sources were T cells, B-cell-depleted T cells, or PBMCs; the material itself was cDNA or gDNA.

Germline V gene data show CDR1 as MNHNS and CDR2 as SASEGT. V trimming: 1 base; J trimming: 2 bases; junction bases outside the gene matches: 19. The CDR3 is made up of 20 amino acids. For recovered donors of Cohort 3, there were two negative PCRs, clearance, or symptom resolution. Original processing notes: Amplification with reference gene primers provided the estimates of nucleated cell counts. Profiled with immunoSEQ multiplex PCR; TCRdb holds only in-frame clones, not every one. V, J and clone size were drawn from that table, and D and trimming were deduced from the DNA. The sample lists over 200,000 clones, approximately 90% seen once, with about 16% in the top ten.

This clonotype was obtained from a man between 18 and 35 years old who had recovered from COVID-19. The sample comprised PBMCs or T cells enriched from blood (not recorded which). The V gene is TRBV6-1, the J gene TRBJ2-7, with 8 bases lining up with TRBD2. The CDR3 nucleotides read TGTGCCAGCAGTGAAGTAGAGGGGGGGCTAGCGGGTTTCTCCGCCTACGAGCAGTACTTC. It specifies CASSEVEGGLAGFSAYEQYF.